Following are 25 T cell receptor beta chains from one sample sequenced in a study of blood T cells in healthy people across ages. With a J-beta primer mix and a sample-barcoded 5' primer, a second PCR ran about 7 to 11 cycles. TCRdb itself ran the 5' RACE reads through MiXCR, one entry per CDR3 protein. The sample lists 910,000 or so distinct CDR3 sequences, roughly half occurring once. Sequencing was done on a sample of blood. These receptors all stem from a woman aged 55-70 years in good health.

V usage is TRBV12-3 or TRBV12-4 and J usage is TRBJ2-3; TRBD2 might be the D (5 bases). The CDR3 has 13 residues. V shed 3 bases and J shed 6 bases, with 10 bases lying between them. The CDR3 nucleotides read TGTGCCAGCAGTTTTGTATCGGGGGATACGCAGTATTTT. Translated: CASSFVSGDTQYF.

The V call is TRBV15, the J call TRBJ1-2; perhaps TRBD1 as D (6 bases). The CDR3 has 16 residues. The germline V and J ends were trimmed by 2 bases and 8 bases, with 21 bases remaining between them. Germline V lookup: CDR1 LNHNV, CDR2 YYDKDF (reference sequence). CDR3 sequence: CATSRHKDSGGGGYTF. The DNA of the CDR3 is TGTGCCACCAGCAGACACAAGGACAGCGGCGGCGGCGGCTACACCTTC.

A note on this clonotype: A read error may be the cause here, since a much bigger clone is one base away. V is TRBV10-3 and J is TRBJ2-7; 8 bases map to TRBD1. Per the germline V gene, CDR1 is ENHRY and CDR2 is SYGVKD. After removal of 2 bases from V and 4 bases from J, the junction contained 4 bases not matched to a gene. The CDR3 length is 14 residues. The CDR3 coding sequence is TGTGCCATCAGTGAGGCCAGGACAGGGTACGAGCAGTACTTC. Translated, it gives CAISEARTGYEQYF.

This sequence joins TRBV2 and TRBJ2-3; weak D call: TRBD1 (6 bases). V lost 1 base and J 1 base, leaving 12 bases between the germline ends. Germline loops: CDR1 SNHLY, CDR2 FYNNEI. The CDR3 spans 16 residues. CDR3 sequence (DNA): TGTGCCAGCAGTGAAGGGCAGGGGTTTCGCACAGATACGCAGTATTTT. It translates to CASSEGQGFRTDTQYF. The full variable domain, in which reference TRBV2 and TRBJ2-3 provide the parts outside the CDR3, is EPEVTQTPSHQVTQMGQEVILRCVPISNHLYFYWYRQILGQKVEFLVSFYNNEISEKSEIFDDQFSVERPDGSNFTLKIRSTKLEDSAMYFCASSEGQGFRTDTQYFGPGTRLTVL.

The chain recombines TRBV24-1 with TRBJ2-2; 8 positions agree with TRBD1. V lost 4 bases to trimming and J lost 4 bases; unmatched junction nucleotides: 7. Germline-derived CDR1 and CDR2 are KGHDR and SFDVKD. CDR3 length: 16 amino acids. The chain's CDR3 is CATSDPDRAPTGELFF. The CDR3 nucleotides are TGTGCCACCAGTGACCCGGACAGGGCCCCCACCGGGGAGCTGTTTTTT.

CDR3: CASSLPHSEQYF. In DNA, the CDR3 is TGCGCCAGCAGCCTCCCGCACTCCGAGCAGTACTTC. V and J are TRBV5-1 and TRBJ2-5, with unresolved D. Matching the DNA end better, TRBJ2-7 makes the J call doubtful. CDR1 and CDR2 (germline): SGHRS, YFSETQ. The CDR3 runs to 12 residues.

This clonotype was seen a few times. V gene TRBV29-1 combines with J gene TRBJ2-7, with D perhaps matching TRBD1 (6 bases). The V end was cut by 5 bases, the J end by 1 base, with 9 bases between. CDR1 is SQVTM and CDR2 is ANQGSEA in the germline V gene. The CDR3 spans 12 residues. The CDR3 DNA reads TGCAGCGTTCAAGGACAGTCCTACGAGCAGTACTTC. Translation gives CSVQGQSYEQYF.

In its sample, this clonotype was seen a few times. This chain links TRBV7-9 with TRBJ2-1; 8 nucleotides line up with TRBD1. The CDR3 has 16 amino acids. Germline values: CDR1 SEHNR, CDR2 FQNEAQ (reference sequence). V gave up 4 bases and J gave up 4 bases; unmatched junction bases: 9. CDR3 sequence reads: CASSSLEQGGYNEQFF. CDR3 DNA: TGTGCCAGCAGCTCCTTGGAACAGGGGGGTTACAATGAGCAGTTCTTC.

In nucleotides, the CDR3 is TGTGCCAGCAGTTCGGACCCCGCTAATGAGCAGTTCTTC. Its protein product is CASSSDPANEQFF. The chain links TRBV5-4 to TRBJ2-1; D ambiguous. The ends were cut back, 5 bases at V and 7 bases at J, with 13 bases in the middle. The CDR3 consists of 13 residues. The germline V gene has CDR1 SGHNT and CDR2 YYREEE (reference sequence). The whole variable domain, remainder taken from reference TRBV5-4 and TRBJ2-1, is ETGVTQSPTHLIKTRGQQVTLRCSSQSGHNTVSWYQQALGQGPQFIFQYYREEENGRGNFPPRFSGLQFPNYSSELNVNALELDDSALYLCASSSDPANEQFFGPGTRLTVL.

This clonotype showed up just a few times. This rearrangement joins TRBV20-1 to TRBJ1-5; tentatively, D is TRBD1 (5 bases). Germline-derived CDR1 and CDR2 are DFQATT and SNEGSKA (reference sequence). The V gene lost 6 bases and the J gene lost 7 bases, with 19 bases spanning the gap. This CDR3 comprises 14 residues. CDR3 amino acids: CSARGLREGQPQHF. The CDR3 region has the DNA TGCAGTGCGAGGGGACTCCGGGAGGGGCAGCCCCAGCATTTT.

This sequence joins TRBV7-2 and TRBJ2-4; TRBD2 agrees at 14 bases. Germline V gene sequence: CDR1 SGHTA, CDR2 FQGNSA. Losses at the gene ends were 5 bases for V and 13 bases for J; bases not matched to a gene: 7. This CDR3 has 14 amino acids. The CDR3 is CASSPGLAGVGQYF. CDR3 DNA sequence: TGTGCCAGCAGCCCGGGACTAGCGGGAGTTGGGCAGTACTTC.

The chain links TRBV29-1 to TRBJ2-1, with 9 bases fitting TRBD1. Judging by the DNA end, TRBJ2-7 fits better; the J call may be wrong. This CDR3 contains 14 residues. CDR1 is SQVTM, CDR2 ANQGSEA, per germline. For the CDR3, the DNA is TGCAGCGTGGCTGACAGGGGGGACTACAATGAGCAGTACTTC. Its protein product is CSVADRGDYNEQYF.

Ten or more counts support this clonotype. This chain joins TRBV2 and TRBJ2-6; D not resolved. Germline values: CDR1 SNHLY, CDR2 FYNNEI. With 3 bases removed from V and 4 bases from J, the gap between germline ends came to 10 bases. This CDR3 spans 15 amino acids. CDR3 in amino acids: CASSDWYLGANVLTF. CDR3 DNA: TGTGCCAGCAGTGATTGGTATCTGGGGGCCAACGTCCTGACTTTC.

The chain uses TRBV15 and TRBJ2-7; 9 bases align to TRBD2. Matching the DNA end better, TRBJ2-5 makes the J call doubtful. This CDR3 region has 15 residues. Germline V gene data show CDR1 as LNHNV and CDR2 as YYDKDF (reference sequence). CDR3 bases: TGTGCCACCAGCAACCAAGCGGGAGGACAAGAGACCCAGTACTTC. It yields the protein CATSNQAGGQETQYF.

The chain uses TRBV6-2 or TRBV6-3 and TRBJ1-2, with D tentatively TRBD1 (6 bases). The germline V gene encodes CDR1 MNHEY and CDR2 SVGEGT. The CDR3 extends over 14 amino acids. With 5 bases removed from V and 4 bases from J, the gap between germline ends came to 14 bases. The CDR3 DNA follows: TGTGCCAGCAGTACAGGGTTGGCACCCTATGGCTACACCTTC. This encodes CASSTGLAPYGYTF.

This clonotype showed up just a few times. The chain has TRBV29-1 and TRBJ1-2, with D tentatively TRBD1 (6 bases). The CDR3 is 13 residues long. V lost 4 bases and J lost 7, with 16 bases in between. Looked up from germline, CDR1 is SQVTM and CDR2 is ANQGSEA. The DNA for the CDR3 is TGCAGCGTTGCGAAGCAGGGGTCAGTTGGCTACACCTTC. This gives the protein CSVAKQGSVGYTF.

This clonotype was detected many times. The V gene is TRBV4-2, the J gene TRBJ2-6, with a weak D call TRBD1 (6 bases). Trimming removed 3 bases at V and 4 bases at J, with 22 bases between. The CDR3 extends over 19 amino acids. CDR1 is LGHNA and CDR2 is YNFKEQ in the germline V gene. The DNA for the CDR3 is TGTGCCAGCAGCCAGGAATTACAGGGAACTGGCGCCGGGGCCAACGTCCTGACTTTC. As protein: CASSQELQGTGAGANVLTF.

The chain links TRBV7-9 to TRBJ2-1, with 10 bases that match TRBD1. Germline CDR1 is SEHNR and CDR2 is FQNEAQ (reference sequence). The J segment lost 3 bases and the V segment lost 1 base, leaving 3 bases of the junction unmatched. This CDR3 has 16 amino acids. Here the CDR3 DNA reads TGTGCCAGCAGCTTAGAAGGGACAGGGGTCTACAATGAGCAGTTCTTC. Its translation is CASSLEGTGVYNEQFF.

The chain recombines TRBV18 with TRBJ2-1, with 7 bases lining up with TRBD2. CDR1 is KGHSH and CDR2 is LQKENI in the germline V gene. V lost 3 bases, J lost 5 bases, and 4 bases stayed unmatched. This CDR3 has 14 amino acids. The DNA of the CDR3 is TGTGCCAGCTCACCGCAGGGAGGGGACAATGAGCAGTTCTTC. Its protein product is CASSPQGGDNEQFF.

The CDR3 bases are TGCAGTGCTAGACCGGGCGGCGCAGGGGTACGGGAGCTGTTTTTT. As protein: CSARPGGAGVRELFF. The V and J genes are TRBV20-1 and TRBJ2-2, with D possibly being TRBD1 (6 bases). The CDR3 has 15 residues. The V gene lost 2 bases and the J gene lost 9 bases, with 19 bases spanning the gap. Germline loops: CDR1 DFQATT, CDR2 SNEGSKA (reference sequence).

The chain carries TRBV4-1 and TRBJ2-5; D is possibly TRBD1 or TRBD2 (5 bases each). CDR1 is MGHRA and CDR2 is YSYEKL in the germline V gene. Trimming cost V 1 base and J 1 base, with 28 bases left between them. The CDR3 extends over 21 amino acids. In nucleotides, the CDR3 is TGCGCCAGCAGCCAAGTCCTGGGACCGCCATCAGTTAGGGGTTCCCAAGAGACCCAGTACTTC. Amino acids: CASSQVLGPPSVRGSQETQYF.

The CDR3 loop is CASSVGTKTNEKLFF. DNA for the CDR3: TGTGCCAGCAGCGTAGGGACAAAGACTAATGAAAAACTGTTTTTT. This chain links TRBV9 with TRBJ1-4, with D maybe TRBD1 (5 bases). CDR1 and CDR2 from the germline V gene are SGDLS and YYNGEE. Trimming took off 0 bases at V and 2 bases at J, with 8 bases between the two ends. The CDR3 extends over 15 amino acids.

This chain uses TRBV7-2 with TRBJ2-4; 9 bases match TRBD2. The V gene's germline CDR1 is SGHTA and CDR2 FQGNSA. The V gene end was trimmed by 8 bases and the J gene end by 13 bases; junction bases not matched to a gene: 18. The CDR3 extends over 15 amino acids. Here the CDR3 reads CASGPGTSIYNEQYF. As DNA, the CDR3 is TGTGCCAGCGGCCCCGGGACTAGCATCTACAATGAGCAGTACTTC.

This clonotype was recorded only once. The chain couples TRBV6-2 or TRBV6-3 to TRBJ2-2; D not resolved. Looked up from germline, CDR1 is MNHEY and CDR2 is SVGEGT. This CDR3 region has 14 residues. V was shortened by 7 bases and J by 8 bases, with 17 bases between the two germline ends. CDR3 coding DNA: TGTGCCAGCACCACCGGCCCCCAGAGGGGGGAGCTGTTTTTT. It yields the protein CASTTGPQRGELFF.

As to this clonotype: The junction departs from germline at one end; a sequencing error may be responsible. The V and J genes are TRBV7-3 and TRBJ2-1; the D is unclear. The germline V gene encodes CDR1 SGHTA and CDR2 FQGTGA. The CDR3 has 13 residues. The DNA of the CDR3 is TGTGCCAGCAGCCCCAGCGCGAACAATGGGCAGTTCTTC. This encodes CASSPSANNGQFF.